The rows below give T cell receptor beta chains drawn from one sample of a study of T cells in Graves' hyperthyroidism and ophthalmopathy. TCRdb re-analysed the multiplex PCR reads in MiXCR, keeping a single row per CDR3 protein. In the table there are some 360,000 distinct CDR3 sequences, 15% to 20% of which are singletons. The sequencing input was blood. These receptors all come from a woman aged 40 to 50 with Graves' ophthalmopathy. Each CDR3 is given with its conserved first and last residue. Each record gives: D gene, clone size, J gene, V gene, CDR3 protein, CDR3 DNA. The D gene is left open where the match is weak. Size values are once, few and many counts, or a class for expanded clones, and some rows have none.

d_call: NA; clone_size: many; j_call: TRBJ1-1; v_call: TRBV10-2; cdr3_aa: CASSESGGLTEAFF; cdr3_nt: TGCGCCAGCAGTGAGTCTGGGGGGTTAACTGAAGCTTTCTTT
d_call: NA; clone_size: many; j_call: TRBJ2-5; v_call: TRBV10-1; cdr3_aa: CASSEQGGRQETQYF; cdr3_nt: TGCGCCAGCAGTGAGCAGGGGGGAAGGCAAGAGACCCAGTACTTC
d_call: TRBD2; clone_size: few; j_call: TRBJ2-7; v_call: TRBV12-3/TRBV12-4; cdr3_aa: CASVGLAAEQYF; cdr3_nt: TGTGCCAGCGTAGGACTAGCGGCCGAGCAGTACTTC
d_call: NA; clone_size: few; j_call: TRBJ2-4; v_call: TRBV3-1; cdr3_aa: CASSQPSQLIAKNIQYF; cdr3_nt: TGTGCCAGCAGCCAACCCTCCCAATTGATAGCCAAAAACATTCAGTACTTC
d_call: NA; clone_size: many; j_call: TRBJ2-5; v_call: TRBV6-5; cdr3_aa: CASSSGNRETQYF; cdr3_nt: TGTGCCAGCAGTTCCGGAAACAGGGAGACCCAGTACTTC
d_call: NA; clone_size: few; j_call: TRBJ1-5; v_call: TRBV6-1; cdr3_aa: CASSVWGFHQPQHF; cdr3_nt: TGTGCCAGCAGTGTTTGGGGGTTTCATCAGCCCCAGCATTTT
d_call: TRBD1; clone_size: NA; j_call: TRBJ2-5; v_call: TRBV6-1; cdr3_aa: CASRRQGAIGETQYF; cdr3_nt: TGTGCCAGCAGGCGACAGGGGGCGATCGGGGAGACCCAGTACTTC
d_call: TRBD1; clone_size: many; j_call: TRBJ2-5; v_call: TRBV6-2/TRBV6-3; cdr3_aa: CASRNRGHDSETQYF; cdr3_nt: TGTGCCAGCAGAAACAGGGGGCATGATTCAGAGACCCAGTACTTC
d_call: TRBD2; clone_size: many; j_call: TRBJ2-7; v_call: TRBV6-2/TRBV6-3; cdr3_aa: CATYGLAGTVYEQYF; cdr3_nt: TGTGCCACCTACGGGCTAGCGGGGACCGTATACGAGCAGTACTTC
d_call: NA; clone_size: NA; j_call: TRBJ2-5; v_call: TRBV6-5; cdr3_aa: CASGFEAETQYF; cdr3_nt: TGTGCCAGCGGGTTTGAGGCCGAGACCCAGTACTTC
d_call: TRBD1; clone_size: once; j_call: TRBJ2-7; v_call: TRBV20-1; cdr3_aa: CSARDLDRANEQYF; cdr3_nt: TGCAGTGCTAGAGACCTGGACAGGGCGAACGAGCAGTACTTC
d_call: NA; clone_size: many; j_call: TRBJ1-3; v_call: TRBV20-1; cdr3_aa: CSASSLGRGNTIYF; cdr3_nt: TGCAGTGCTTCCTCCCTTGGCCGGGGAAACACCATATATTTT
d_call: NA; clone_size: many; j_call: TRBJ1-2; v_call: TRBV6-2/TRBV6-3; cdr3_aa: CASTRAGTYGYTF; cdr3_nt: TGTGCCAGCACCCGGGCAGGGACATATGGCTACACCTTC
d_call: TRBD1; clone_size: few; j_call: TRBJ2-5; v_call: TRBV5-1; cdr3_aa: CASSWAPGQGIPETQYF; cdr3_nt: TGCGCCAGCAGCTGGGCTCCTGGACAGGGAATTCCAGAGACCCAGTACTTC
d_call: NA; clone_size: many; j_call: TRBJ2-5; v_call: TRBV28; cdr3_aa: CASSKIQETQYF; cdr3_nt: TGTGCCAGCAGTAAGATCCAAGAGACCCAGTACTTC
d_call: TRBD2; clone_size: many; j_call: TRBJ2-5; v_call: TRBV24-1; cdr3_aa: CATSDLPSGRQETQYF; cdr3_nt: TGTGCCACCAGTGATTTGCCTAGCGGGAGACAAGAGACCCAGTACTTC
d_call: NA; clone_size: NA; j_call: TRBJ2-5; v_call: TRBV9; cdr3_aa: CASSPGGRGSQETQYF; cdr3_nt: TGTGCCAGCAGCCCTGGGGGCAGGGGCTCCCAAGAGACCCAGTACTTC
d_call: NA; clone_size: many; j_call: TRBJ2-7; v_call: TRBV12-3/TRBV12-4; cdr3_aa: CASSRSQGYEQYF; cdr3_nt: TGTGCCAGCAGCAGGTCCCAAGGGTACGAGCAGTACTTC
d_call: NA; clone_size: few; j_call: TRBJ2-7; v_call: TRBV3-1; cdr3_aa: CASSPARFDEQYF; cdr3_nt: TGTGCCAGCAGCCCGGCCCGATTTGACGAGCAGTACTTC
d_call: NA; clone_size: many; j_call: TRBJ2-2; v_call: TRBV27; cdr3_aa: CAASWGRGTGELFF; cdr3_nt: TGTGCCGCTAGTTGGGGGCGAGGGACCGGGGAGCTGTTTTTT
d_call: NA; clone_size: many; j_call: TRBJ2-7; v_call: TRBV29-1; cdr3_aa: CSVTDSGLSYEQYF; cdr3_nt: TGCAGCGTGACGGACAGCGGCCTTTCCTACGAGCAGTACTTC
d_call: NA; clone_size: many; j_call: TRBJ2-2; v_call: TRBV5-1; cdr3_aa: CASRVAGELFF; cdr3_nt: TGCGCCAGCAGGGTGGCCGGGGAGCTGTTTTTT